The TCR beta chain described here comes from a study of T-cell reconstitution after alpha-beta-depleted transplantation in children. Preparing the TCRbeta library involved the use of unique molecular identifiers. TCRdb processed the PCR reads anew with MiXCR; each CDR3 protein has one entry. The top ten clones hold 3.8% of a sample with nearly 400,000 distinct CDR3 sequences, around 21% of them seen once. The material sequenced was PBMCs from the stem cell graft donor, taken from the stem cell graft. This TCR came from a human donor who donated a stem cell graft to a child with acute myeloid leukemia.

CDR3 in amino acids: CASSFTGGVAYNEQFF. In DNA, the CDR3 is TGTGCCAGCAGTTTTACTGGGGGAGTGGCCTACAATGAGCAGTTCTTC. This rearrangement joins TRBV12-3 or TRBV12-4 to TRBJ2-1, with D perhaps matching TRBD1 or TRBD2 (5 bases each). The germline V and J ends were trimmed by 3 bases and 2 bases, with 14 bases remaining between them. CDR3 length equals 16 residues.